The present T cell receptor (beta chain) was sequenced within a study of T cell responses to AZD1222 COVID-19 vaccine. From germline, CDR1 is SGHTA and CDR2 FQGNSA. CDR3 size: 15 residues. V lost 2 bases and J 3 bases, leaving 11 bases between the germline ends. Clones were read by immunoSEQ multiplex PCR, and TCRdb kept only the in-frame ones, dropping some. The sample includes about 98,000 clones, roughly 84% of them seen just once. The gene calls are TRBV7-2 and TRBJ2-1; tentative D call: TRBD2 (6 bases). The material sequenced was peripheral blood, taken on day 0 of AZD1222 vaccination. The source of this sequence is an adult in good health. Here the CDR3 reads CASSLTGADYNEQFF. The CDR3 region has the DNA TGTGCCAGCAGCTTAACGGGAGCAGACTACAATGAGCAGTTCTTC.